The 32 T cell receptor beta chains reported below all come from one sample, sequenced in a study of CD8 T cells in Susac syndrome (dated by TCRdb to 2018 to 2020). To prepare the library, the immunoSEQ multiplex PCR assay was applied. RNA was extracted using the RNeasy kit, and about 0.5 to 1 ug of the RNA was reverse transcribed with random hexamers. Using fastp trimming at Q25 and MiXCR clonotype assembly, TCRdb reanalyzed the public sequencing data and kept in-frame beta chains. Under each unique CDR3 protein, matching rows form one entry showing the most common genes and DNA. This sample holds some 260,000 distinct CDR3 sequences; 85% were observed only once. The ten largest account for about 0.11% of the sample. The specimen sequenced was CD8+ T cells from PBMCs. The receptors shown here come from a human donor with multiple sclerosis.

The chain recombines TRBV27 with TRBJ1-5; D possibly corresponds to TRBD1 (5 bases). V dropped 6 bases and J dropped 4 bases, with 16 bases sitting between them. The CDR3 is 15 residues long. Germline V gene lookup returns CDR1 MNHEY and CDR2 SMNVEV (reference sequence). The CDR3 DNA follows: TGTGCCAGCAGCGGGGGGTGGGGAGGTAATCAGCCCCAGCATTTT. Protein sequence: CASSGGWGGNQPQHF.

This clonotype was found a few times. The rearrangement joins TRBV27 to TRBJ2-7, with no clear D. V was cut by 5 bases and J by 2 bases, with 7 bases left in between. Germline V CDR1 and CDR2: MNHEY, SMNVEV (reference sequence). The length of the CDR3 is 12 residues. The DNA of the CDR3 is TGTGCCAGCAGTCACAGAGCCTACGAGCAGTACTTC. Protein: CASSHRAYEQYF.

The gene calls are TRBV5-4 and TRBJ2-1; D not resolved. Trimming took off 1 base at V and 3 bases at J, with 5 bases between the two ends. The CDR3 has 13 residues. CDR1 and CDR2 (germline): SGHNT, YYREEE (reference sequence). CDR3: CASSLSFYNEQFF. CDR3 DNA: TGTGCCAGCAGCTTGTCTTTCTACAATGAGCAGTTCTTC.

The J gene is TRBJ2-1, the V gene TRBV9; 10 positions agree with TRBD2. Trimming cost V 4 bases and J 8 bases; bases outside gene matches: 3. CDR1 is SGDLS and CDR2 is YYNGEE in the germline V gene. The CDR3 is 13 amino acids. CDR3 nucleotide sequence: TGTGCCAGCAGCTACGGACTAGCGGATGAGCAGTTCTTC. Amino acids: CASSYGLADEQFF.

This clonotype was seen once. V and J are TRBV28 and TRBJ2-5; D is unresolved. Germline V gene data show CDR1 as MDHEN and CDR2 as SYDVKM. The CDR3 has 13 amino acids. With 2 bases removed from V and 6 bases from J, the gap between germline ends came to 10 bases. The CDR3 nucleotides are TGTGCCAGCAGTTTAATGTCCGGTCAGACCCAGTACTTC. It yields the protein CASSLMSGQTQYF.

This rearrangement joins TRBV12-2 to TRBJ2-7; TRBD2 is the table's D call and was not checked against the DNA. TRBV12-2 is a recognized pseudogene. The CDR3 sequence is 20 residues long. CDR3 in DNA: TGTGCAAGTCACACACCCCGGACTAGCGGGAATGGTGCTCATCGGGACGAGCAGTACTTC. Translating it yields CASHTPRTSGNGAHRDEQYF.

The chain has TRBV2 and TRBJ2-5; no clear D gene. CDR1 is SNHLY, CDR2 FYNNEI, per germline. This CDR3 is built from 11 residues. The V gene lost 9 bases and the J gene lost 6 bases, with 11 bases spanning the gap. The CDR3 DNA is TGTGCCAGTCTTAGAGCGCAGACCCAGTACTTC. Its translation is CASLRAQTQYF.

The chain joins TRBV4-3 to TRBJ2-3; 8 positions agree with TRBD2. Germline CDR1 and CDR2: LGHNA and YSLEER. The trim removed 1 base at V and 6 bases at J, leaving 6 bases unmatched. The CDR3 extends over 15 amino acids. The CDR3 loop reads CASSQVGRASDTQYF. CDR3 bases: TGCGCCAGCAGCCAAGTCGGGAGGGCCTCGGATACGCAGTATTTT.

The J gene is TRBJ2-1, the V gene TRBV28; 7 positions agree with TRBD2. The germline V gene encodes CDR1 MDHEN and CDR2 SYDVKM. V trimming: 5 bases; J trimming: 3 bases; junction bases outside the gene matches: 16. The CDR3 is made up of 18 amino acids. CDR3 sequence: CASSLRPWGKRDYNEQFF. The CDR3, as DNA: TGTGCCAGCAGTCTCCGGCCCTGGGGGAAGCGGGACTACAATGAGCAGTTCTTC.

The V call is TRBV7-9, the J call TRBJ2-7; TRBD1 agrees at 9 bases. V was clipped by 7 bases and J by 3 bases; unmatched bases: 10. The CDR3 spans 15 residues. Germline CDR1 reads SEHNR; CDR2 reads FQNEAQ (reference sequence). CDR3 sequence: CASTEYGTGFYEQYF. In DNA, the CDR3 is TGTGCCAGCACAGAGTACGGGACAGGGTTCTACGAGCAGTACTTC. Variable domain in full (rest from reference TRBV7-9 and TRBJ2-7): DTGVSQNPRHKITKRGQNVTFRCDPISEHNRLYWYRQTLGQGPEFLTYFQNEAQLEKSRLLSDRFSAERPKGSFSTLEIQRTEQGDSAMYLCASTEYGTGFYEQYFGPGTRLTVT.

The rearrangement uses TRBV27 and TRBJ2-5; perhaps TRBD2 as D (6 bases). With 1 base removed from V and 4 bases from J, the gap between germline ends came to 7 bases. From germline, CDR1 is MNHEY and CDR2 SMNVEV (reference sequence). This CDR3 contains 13 residues. Here the CDR3 reads CASSLLGGETQYF. CDR3 sequence (DNA): TGTGCCAGCAGTTTATTGGGGGGAGAGACCCAGTACTTC.

The J gene is TRBJ2-1, the V gene TRBV6-2 or TRBV6-3, with D perhaps TRBD2 (6 bases). V gave up 7 bases and J gave up 1 base, with 20 bases separating them. The CDR3 runs to 17 residues. CDR1 is MNHEY, CDR2 SVGEGT, per germline. CDR3 sequence: CASTYLRGDPSYNEQFF. CDR3 coding DNA: TGTGCCAGCACCTACCTCCGCGGGGACCCATCCTACAATGAGCAGTTCTTC.

The chain joins TRBV10-1 to TRBJ2-1; no firm D call. V was pared by 0 bases and J by 0 bases, with 9 bases between. Germline V gives CDR1 WNHNN, CDR2 SYGVQD (reference sequence). The CDR3 consists of 16 residues. The CDR3 nucleotides read TGCGCCAGCAGTGAGTCCGTGGGTTCCTCCTACAATGAGCAGTTCTTC. As protein: CASSESVGSSYNEQFF.

The gene calls are TRBV9 and TRBJ2-7; TRBD1 or TRBD2 may be the D gene (5 bases each). Germline V CDR1 and CDR2: SGDLS, YYNGEE. This CDR3 region has 14 residues. Trimming took off 0 bases at V and 6 bases at J, with 13 bases between the two ends. This CDR3 reads CASSVAIEGFEQYF. The CDR3, as DNA: TGTGCCAGCAGCGTAGCTATCGAGGGGTTCGAGCAGTACTTC.

The V gene is TRBV23-1, the J gene TRBJ2-7; D possibly corresponds to TRBD1 (6 bases). TRBV23-1 is noted as an ORF with a role that remains uncertain. The CDR3 runs to 14 residues. V lost 3 bases and J lost 2, with 11 bases in between. CDR3 coding DNA: TGCGCCAGCAGTCATGTGGCAGGGGCCTACGAGCAGTACTTC. This encodes CASSHVAGAYEQYF.

This clonotype was detected only a few times. The chain uses TRBV19 and TRBJ2-7; 7 bases agree with TRBD1. Germline V gives CDR1 LNHDA, CDR2 SQIVND (reference sequence). The CDR3 contains 15 residues. J gave up 2 bases and V 4 bases, and 8 bases lay outside the gene matches. Written as DNA, the CDR3 is TGTGCCAGTAGTAAGGTGGGACAGAGTACCTACGAGCAGTACTTC. This codes for CASSKVGQSTYEQYF.

The V gene is TRBV29-1, the J gene TRBJ2-5, with D unresolved. Per the germline V gene, CDR1 is SQVTM and CDR2 is ANQGSEA. The CDR3 is 13 residues long. Trimming took off 4 bases at V and 7 bases at J, with 16 bases between the two ends. The CDR3, as DNA: TGCAGCGTTGTGTGGTCCGGGTCGTTGACCCAGTACTTC. This encodes CSVVWSGSLTQYF. Variable domain in full (rest from reference TRBV29-1 and TRBJ2-5): SAVISQKPSRDICQRGTSLTIQCQVDSQVTMMFWYRQQPGQSLTLIATANQGSEATYESGFVIDKFPISRPNLTFSTLTVSNMSPEDSSIYLCSVVWSGSLTQYFGPGTRLLVL.

The chain couples TRBV7-6 to TRBJ2-7; TRBD2 matches at 13 bases. Germline CDR1 SGHVS, CDR2 FNYEAQ. The CDR3 is 16 amino acids. The J segment lost 2 bases and the V segment lost 5 bases, leaving 6 bases of the junction unmatched. The CDR3 spells CASSPTSGRPPYEQYF. The CDR3 DNA follows: TGTGCCAGCAGCCCGACTAGCGGGAGGCCTCCCTACGAGCAGTACTTC. The entire variable domain, with the rest obtained from reference TRBV7-6 and TRBJ2-7, is as follows: GAGVSQSPRYKVTKRGQDVALRCDPISGHVSLYWYRQALGQGPEFLTYFNYEAQQDKSGLPNDRFSAERPEGSISTLTIQRTEQRDSAMYRCASSPTSGRPPYEQYFGPGTRLTVT.

The chain joins TRBV27 to TRBJ2-1; possibly TRBD2 for D (6 bases). Trimming left V 4 bases short and J 5 bases short, with 12 bases between. Looked up from germline, CDR1 is MNHEY and CDR2 is SMNVEV (reference sequence). The CDR3 has 14 residues. The CDR3 protein is CASSSQWTNNEQFF. DNA of the CDR3: TGTGCCAGCAGTTCTCAATGGACTAACAATGAGCAGTTCTTC.

The rearrangement uses TRBV12-3 or TRBV12-4 and TRBJ1-2, with D tentatively TRBD1 (6 bases). Deletions cut 6 bases from V and 6 bases from J, with 17 bases between. The CDR3 runs to 14 residues. As DNA, the CDR3 is TGTGCCAGCAGCCCTGGCAGGACAGTACATGGCTACACCTTC. Translated, it gives CASSPGRTVHGYTF.

The chain joins TRBV4-1 to TRBJ1-2, with TRBD1 matching over 9 bases. With 0 bases clipped from V and 4 bases from J, the junction kept 9 bases outside the gene matches. Germline CDR1 reads MGHRA; CDR2 reads YSYEKL. The CDR3 sequence is 17 residues long. The CDR3 reads CASSQDWGTGTAYGYTF. CDR3 coding DNA: TGCGCCAGCAGCCAAGATTGGGGGACAGGGACCGCCTATGGCTACACCTTC.

The gene calls are TRBV9 and TRBJ2-2; D is unclear. This CDR3 has 17 residues. V gave up 4 bases and J gave up 0 bases, with 16 bases separating them. From germline, CDR1 is SGDLS and CDR2 YYNGEE. In DNA, the CDR3 is TGTGCCAGCAGCCCCCGTATTCGTGAGTCGAACACCGGGGAGCTGTTTTTT. Its translation: CASSPRIRESNTGELFF.

V usage is TRBV7-6 and J usage is TRBJ2-7, with D unresolved. Deletions cut 1 base from V and 2 bases from J, with 9 bases between. In germline, CDR1 is SGHVS, CDR2 FNYEAQ. The CDR3 has 14 amino acids. The CDR3 coding sequence is TGTGCCAGCAGCTTAGGGCCCCCGACCTACGAGCAGTACTTC. Translated, it gives CASSLGPPTYEQYF.

This chain joins TRBV27 and TRBJ2-1; 13 bases are a match to TRBD2. CDR3 length equals 14 residues. With 4 bases clipped from V and 9 bases from J, the junction kept 3 bases outside the gene matches. In germline, CDR1 is MNHEY, CDR2 SMNVEV (reference sequence). CDR3 sequence: CASSSRTSGSEQFF. In DNA, the CDR3 is TGTGCCAGCAGTTCAAGGACTAGCGGGAGTGAGCAGTTCTTC.

The chain uses TRBV3-1 and TRBJ2-3, with 10 nucleotides matching TRBD2. The CDR3 has 16 amino acids. V gave up 5 bases and J gave up 2 bases; unmatched junction bases: 7. CDR1 is LGHDT, CDR2 YNNKEL, per germline (reference sequence). The CDR3: CASSATGLADTDTQYF. The CDR3 DNA reads TGTGCCAGCAGCGCCACCGGACTAGCGGACACAGATACGCAGTATTTT.

CDR3 region: CASSVGGGNNEQFF. Written as DNA, the CDR3 is TGTGCCAGCAGCGTGGGCGGCGGGAATAATGAGCAGTTCTTC. The chain links TRBV9 to TRBJ2-1, with D tentatively TRBD2 (6 bases). The CDR3 runs 14 residues. Looked up from germline, CDR1 is SGDLS and CDR2 is YYNGEE. V was cut by 2 bases and J by 7 bases, with 13 bases left in between.

This chain connects TRBV5-4 to TRBJ2-7, with a possible D match to TRBD1 (5 bases). CDR3 length equals 16 residues. The ends were cut back, 3 bases at V and 5 bases at J, with 21 bases in the middle. Germline assignment: CDR1 SGHNT and CDR2 YYREEE (reference sequence). CDR3: CASSSLSAGPFHEQYF. For the CDR3, the DNA is TGTGCCAGCAGCTCCCTTTCGGCAGGGCCATTTCACGAGCAGTACTTC.

The genes are TRBV20-1 and TRBJ2-1; no clear D. Germline V gene data show CDR1 as DFQATT and CDR2 as SNEGSKA (reference sequence). V was trimmed by 0 bases and J by 7 bases, leaving 4 bases between them. The CDR3 has 11 amino acids. This CDR3 reads CSARELNEQFF. The CDR3 DNA is TGCAGTGCTAGAGAATTGAATGAGCAGTTCTTC.

The chain combines TRBV5-1 with TRBJ2-7, with D tentatively TRBD1 (5 bases). CDR1 and CDR2 from the germline V gene are SGHRS and YFSETQ. The CDR3 covers 16 residues. Deletions cut 0 bases from V and 4 bases from J, with 17 bases between. In DNA, the CDR3 is TGCGCCAGCAGCTTGGCAGCAGGGTCTTTCCCTTACGAGCAGTACTTC. Translation: CASSLAAGSFPYEQYF.

This clonotype was seen once. The chain is built from TRBV12-3 or TRBV12-4 and TRBJ1-2; 7 bases map to TRBD1. The CDR3 loop spans 16 amino acids. Trimming cost V 7 bases and J 0 bases; bases outside gene matches: 11. The CDR3, as DNA: TGTGCCAGCACCCCCCGGAGGGACAGAGCTAACTATGGCTACACCTTC. Translated: CASTPRRDRANYGYTF.

This rearrangement joins TRBV12-3 or TRBV12-4 to TRBJ2-7; perhaps TRBD2 as D (5 bases). The V gene lost 5 bases and the J gene lost 4 bases, with 12 bases spanning the gap. The CDR3 consists of 13 residues. The CDR3 reads CASSPGREYEQYF. CDR3 coding DNA: TGTGCCAGCAGTCCCGGAAGGGAGTACGAGCAGTACTTC.

This clonotype has only a few counts. J is TRBJ2-7 and V is TRBV20-1; no clear D. Germline V gene sequence: CDR1 DFQATT, CDR2 SNEGSKA (reference sequence). CDR3 length: 14 residues. V was cut by 0 bases and J by 0 bases, with 9 bases left in between. The CDR3 sequence is CSARDPSSSYEQYF. CDR3 coding DNA: TGCAGTGCTAGAGATCCGTCGAGCTCCTACGAGCAGTACTTC.